This T cell receptor beta chain was observed in a study of identical twins. Points from the study as a whole: Abundant cord blood beta clonotypes carried fewer insertions; memory repertoires showed none. Beta out-of-frame sequences showed weaker excess sharing between twins.

With regard to this clonotype: Its antigen is undetermined.

This CDR3 has 19 amino acids. V was clipped by 5 bases and J by 1 base; unmatched bases: 8. Germline V gene data show CDR1 as SGHAT and CDR2 as FQNNGV. A universal primer site arose from template switching, and cDNA bore unique molecular identifiers. TCRdb ran MiXCR on the 5' RACE reads and lists one entry per CDR3 protein. The data contain approximately 490,000 distinct CDR3 sequences, 20% to 25% of them seen just once; the ten biggest clones take up around 0.47%. These same records also appear under a second study, on yellow fever vaccine responses in identical twins.

This chain connects TRBV11-2 to TRBJ2-2, with 15 bases lining up with TRBD2. The source material was CD4+ T cells sorted from blood. This clonotype originated in a woman under 30 in good health. CDR3 amino acids: CASSPGGLAGGLNTGELFF. CDR3 bases: TGTGCCAGCAGCCCAGGTGGACTAGCGGGAGGGTTGAACACCGGGGAGCTGTTTTTT.